The rows below give T cell receptor beta chains drawn from one sample of a study of blood T cell repertoires in COVID-19. The protocol was immunoSEQ multiplex PCR, while the TCRdb copy is restricted to in-frame clones and leaves out a portion. The sample holds roughly 38,000 clones, around 83% seen once. Sequences were obtained from peripheral blood. These TCRs come from a man aged 65-85 years with acute or convalescent COVID-19. Both conserved end residues are part of each CDR3. Fields, in order: D gene, V gene, clone size, J gene, CDR3 protein, CDR3 DNA. A D gene is named only where the DNA matches it firmly. Only part of the rows carry a size: once, few, many, or a class if the clone is expanded.

TRBD2	TRBV4-3	once	TRBJ2-7	CASSQGLAGQFSYEQYF	TGCGCCAGCAGCCAGGGACTAGCGGGACAATTTTCCTACGAGCAGTACTTC
TRBD2	TRBV7-2	once	TRBJ2-3	CASSPPSGLAGADTQYF	TGTGCCAGCAGCCCACCCTCAGGACTAGCGGGGGCAGATACGCAGTATTTT
TRBD1	TRBV6-5	NA	TRBJ2-2	CASNPQGATAGELFF	TGTGCCAGCAATCCACAGGGGGCCACCGCCGGGGAGCTGTTTTTT
NA	TRBV7-6	NA	TRBJ2-1	CASSPLGGGSSYNEQFF	TGTGCCAGCAGCCCTTTAGGGGGGGGAAGCTCCTACAATGAGCAGTTCTTC
NA	TRBV7-2	NA	TRBJ1-4	CASSRRGEVEKLFF	TGTGCCAGCTCCCGGCGGGGTGAGGTTGAAAAACTGTTTTTT
NA	TRBV11-2	NA	TRBJ2-3	CASSLGGSRVTDTQYF	TGTGCCAGCAGCTTGGGAGGTTCGAGGGTCACAGATACGCAGTATTTT
NA	TRBV28	NA	TRBJ2-1	CASMVALLHDEQFF	TGTGCCTCTATGGTAGCTCTATTACACGATGAGCAGTTCTTC
TRBD2	TRBV6-5	NA	TRBJ2-1	CASSSRLAPYNEQFF	TGTGCCAGCAGTTCTCGACTAGCCCCCTACAATGAGCAGTTCTTC
TRBD1	TRBV15	NA	TRBJ2-7	CATSRGQGNEQYF	TGTGCCACCAGCAGGGGACAGGGGAACGAGCAGTACTTC
NA	TRBV3-1/TRBV3-2	NA	TRBJ1-2	CASSQMGGYGYTF	TGTGCCAGCAGCCAGATGGGAGGGTATGGCTACACCTTC
TRBD1	TRBV18	NA	TRBJ1-4	CASSLGQNEKLFF	TGTGCCAGCTCCCTGGGACAGAATGAAAAACTGTTTTTT
TRBD1	TRBV28	NA	TRBJ1-1	CASSPDRGNTEAFF	TGTGCCAGCAGTCCCGACAGGGGGAACACTGAAGCTTTCTTT
TRBD2	TRBV4-1	NA	TRBJ2-3	CASSQDPRGTSEDTQYF	TGCGCCAGCAGCCAAGACCCGCGGGGGACTAGCGAGGATACGCAGTATTTT
NA	TRBV7-8	NA	TRBJ1-5	CASSLDRNQPQHF	TGTGCCAGCAGCTTAGACAGAAATCAGCCCCAGCATTTT
NA	TRBV19	NA	TRBJ1-2	CASSPGQRGYTF	TGTGCCAGTAGTCCGGGACAAAGAGGCTACACCTTC
NA	TRBV5-5	once	TRBJ2-1	CASSPGWSYNEQFF	TGTGCCAGCAGCCCGGGGTGGTCCTACAATGAGCAGTTCTTC
TRBD1	TRBV12-3/TRBV12-4	NA	TRBJ2-1	CASSPSGTADIF	TGTGCCAGCAGTCCATCCGGGACAGCTGACATCTTC
NA	TRBV4-3	NA	TRBJ2-2	CASSQEEATGELFF	TGCGCCAGCAGCCAAGAAGAGGCCACCGGGGAGCTGTTTTTT
TRBD1	TRBV7-8	NA	TRBJ2-7	CASSLDRDRAPEQYF	TGTGCCAGCAGCTTAGATCGGGACAGGGCCCCCGAGCAGTACTTC
NA	TRBV7-2	NA	TRBJ2-7	CASSQRALGGHEQYF	TGTGCCAGCAGCCAAAGGGCCTTGGGGGGACACGAGCAGTACTTC
TRBD2	TRBV6-1	NA	TRBJ2-7	CASSEGLAGSSYEQYF	TGTGCCAGCAGTGAAGGACTAGCGGGGAGCTCCTACGAGCAGTACTTC
NA	TRBV4-3	NA	TRBJ1-6	CASSTQADSPLHF	TGCGCCAGCAGTACGCAGGCTGATTCACCCCTCCACTTT
NA	TRBV2	NA	TRBJ1-2	CASSQKEGYTF	TGTGCCAGCAGTCAAAAGGAGGGCTACACCTTC
NA	TRBV4-1	NA	TRBJ1-2	CASSQDGPYPHGYTF	TGCGCCAGCAGCCAAGATGGCCCATACCCCCATGGCTACACCTTC
TRBD1	TRBV6-5	NA	TRBJ1-1	CASSTGGTEAFF	TGTGCCAGCAGCACAGGGGGGACTGAAGCTTTCTTT
TRBD1	TRBV5-5	once	TRBJ2-5	CASSLDYRGAVETQYF	TGTGCCAGCAGCTTGGACTACAGGGGAGCGGTGGAGACCCAGTACTTC
NA	TRBV5-6	NA	TRBJ2-7	CASSLVREQYF	TGTGCCAGCAGCTTGGTGAGGGAGCAGTACTTC
TRBD1	TRBV5-5	NA	TRBJ1-3	CASSYRGLEYGNTIYF	TGTGCCAGCAGCTACAGGGGGCTTGAGTATGGAAACACCATATATTTT
NA	TRBV30	NA	TRBJ1-4	CAFTPGTAGEKLFF	TGTGCCTTTACCCCCGGAACCGCCGGGGAAAAACTGTTTTTT
NA	TRBV9	NA	TRBJ1-2	CASSQLGDNYGYTF	TGTGCCAGCAGTCAATTGGGAGATAACTATGGCTACACCTTC
NA	TRBV7-9	NA	TRBJ1-1	CATRRENTEAFF	TGTGCCACCCGGAGGGAGAACACTGAAGCTTTCTTT
TRBD1	TRBV6-5	NA	TRBJ1-1	CASSYKGANTEAFF	TGTGCCAGCAGTTACAAGGGGGCGAACACTGAAGCTTTCTTT
TRBD2	TRBV6-5	NA	TRBJ2-5	CASSYSGGLAGETQYF	TGTGCCAGCAGTTACTCGGGGGGTCTAGCGGGCGAGACCCAGTACTTC
NA	TRBV21-1	NA	TRBJ1-3	CASRDRGNGDTIYF	TGTGCCAGCAGGGACAGGGGGAACGGGGACACCATATATTTT
NA	TRBV12-3/TRBV12-4	NA	TRBJ1-2	CASSLNRVDGYTF	TGTGCCAGCAGTTTAAACAGGGTGGATGGCTACACCTTC
NA	TRBV6-5	NA	TRBJ2-7	CASRAGKSYEQYF	TGTGCCAGCAGGGCGGGGAAGAGTTACGAGCAGTACTTC
NA	TRBV21-1	NA	TRBJ1-4	CASSKRAGGSANEKLFF	TGTGCCAGCAGCAAACGGGCAGGGGGTTCGGCTAATGAAAAACTGTTTTTT
NA	TRBV4-1	NA	TRBJ2-6	CASSQAPNRVTGANVLTF	TGCGCCAGCAGCCAAGCCCCGAACAGGGTTACTGGGGCCAACGTCCTGACTTTC
NA	TRBV4-1	NA	TRBJ1-4	CASSQEAPSLLQEKLFF	TGCGCCAGCAGCCAAGAAGCCCCCTCTCTGTTACAGGAAAAACTGTTTTTT
TRBD2	TRBV19	NA	TRBJ2-5	CASSKAGGIQETQYF	TGTGCCAGTAGTAAAGCGGGAGGCATCCAAGAGACCCAGTACTTC
NA	TRBV28	NA	TRBJ1-5	CASSFPPLRDQPQHF	TGTGCCAGCAGTTTCCCCCCCTTGCGGGATCAGCCCCAGCATTTT
TRBD1	TRBV3-1/TRBV3-2	NA	TRBJ1-2	CASSPRDRPNYGYTF	TGTGCCAGCAGCCCCCGGGACAGACCTAACTATGGCTACACCTTC
TRBD1	TRBV3-1/TRBV3-2	NA	TRBJ1-4	CASSLPGQPNEKLFF	TGTGCCAGCAGCCTCCCGGGACAGCCGAATGAAAAACTGTTTTTT
TRBD1	TRBV6-2/TRBV6-3	NA	TRBJ2-2	CASSNRGQSTGELFF	TGTGCCAGCAGCAACAGGGGGCAAAGCACCGGGGAGCTGTTTTTT
NA	TRBV30	NA	TRBJ1-2	CAWSPVGGERFGYTF	TGTGCCTGGAGTCCAGTTGGCGGGGAAAGGTTTGGCTACACCTTC
TRBD2	TRBV9	NA	TRBJ2-3	CASSVGLASTDTQYF	TGTGCCAGCAGCGTCGGACTAGCCAGCACAGATACGCAGTATTTT
TRBD1	TRBV6-5	NA	TRBJ2-2	CASVGQPEIGELFF	TGTGCCAGCGTGGGACAGCCAGAGATCGGGGAGCTGTTTTTT
TRBD2	TRBV30	NA	TRBJ2-1	CAWSVAGGASYNEQFF	TGTGCCTGGAGTGTAGCGGGAGGGGCGTCCTACAATGAGCAGTTCTTC
TRBD2	TRBV27	NA	TRBJ2-2	CASSFALAGGNRYTGELFF	TGTGCCAGCAGTTTCGCCCTAGCGGGGGGGAATCGATACACCGGGGAGCTGTTTTTT
NA	TRBV27	NA	TRBJ1-2	CASSPGWARTGGYTF	TGTGCCAGCAGCCCCGGCTGGGCCCGGACTGGCGGCTACACCTTC